This T cell receptor beta chain was recovered during a study of identical twins. Points from the study as a whole: Sequences that were beta out-of-frame showed weaker excess twin sharing. Monozygotic twins shared more out-of-frame TCR alpha than recombination models predicted. Shared out-of-frame alpha sequences (those common to twins) showed excess low generation probability.

This clonotype was seen a handful of times. Its antigen is unidentified. MiXCR was run by TCRdb on the 5' RACE reads, yielding one entry per CDR3 protein. The data show approximately 220,000 distinct CDR3 sequences, roughly 7.5% seen once. Germline V gives CDR1 MDHEN, CDR2 SYDVKM. The CDR3 totals 15 residues. V shed 5 bases, J shed 1 base, and the junction held 6 bases outside the gene matches. This sample also belongs to another study, concerning yellow fever vaccine responses in identical twins.

The chain has TRBV28 and TRBJ2-5, with 8 positions matching TRBD2. Sequenced: memory (CD45RO+) T cells sorted from blood. The source of this sequence is a woman aged 18 to 35 in good health. CDR3 in DNA: TGTGCCAGCAGTGTCCCGGGGGGGGGCCAAGAGACCCAGTACTTC. It codes for CASSVPGGGQETQYF. Full variable domain (remainder filled in from reference TRBV28 and TRBJ2-5): DVKVTQSSRYLVKRTGEKVFLECVQDMDHENMFWYRQDPGLGLRLIYFSYDVKMKEKGDIPEGYSVSREKKERFSLILESASTNQTSMYLCASSVPGGGQETQYFGPGTRLLVL.